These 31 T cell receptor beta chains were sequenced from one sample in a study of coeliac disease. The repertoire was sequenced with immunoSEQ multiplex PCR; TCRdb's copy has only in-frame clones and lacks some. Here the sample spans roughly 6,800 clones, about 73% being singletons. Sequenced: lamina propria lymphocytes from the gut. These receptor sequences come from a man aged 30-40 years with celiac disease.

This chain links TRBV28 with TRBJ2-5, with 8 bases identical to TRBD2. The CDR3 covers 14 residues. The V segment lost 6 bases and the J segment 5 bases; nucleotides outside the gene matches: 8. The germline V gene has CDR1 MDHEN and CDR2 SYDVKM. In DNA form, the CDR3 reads TGTGCCAGCAGCGGGGGGGGGTATGGGGAGACCCAGTACTTC. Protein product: CASSGGGYGETQYF.

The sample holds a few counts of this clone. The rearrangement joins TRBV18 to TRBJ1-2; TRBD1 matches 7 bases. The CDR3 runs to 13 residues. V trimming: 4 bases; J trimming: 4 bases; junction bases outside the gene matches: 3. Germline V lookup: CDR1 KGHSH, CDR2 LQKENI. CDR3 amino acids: CASSLDRFYGYTF. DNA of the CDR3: TGTGCCAGCTCACTGGACAGGTTCTATGGCTACACCTTC.

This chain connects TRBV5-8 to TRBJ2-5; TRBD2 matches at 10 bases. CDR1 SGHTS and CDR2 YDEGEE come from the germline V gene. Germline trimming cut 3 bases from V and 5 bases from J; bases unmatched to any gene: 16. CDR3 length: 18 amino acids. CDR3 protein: CASSSGDLGLAGVETQYF. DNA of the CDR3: TGTGCCAGCAGCTCGGGGGACTTGGGGCTAGCGGGAGTGGAGACCCAGTACTTC.

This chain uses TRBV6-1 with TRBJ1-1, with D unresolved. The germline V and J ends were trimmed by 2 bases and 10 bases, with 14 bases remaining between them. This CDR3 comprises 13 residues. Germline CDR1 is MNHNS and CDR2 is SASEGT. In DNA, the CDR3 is TGTGCCAGCAGTGAAACTCTAGGAGACGGAGCTTTCTTT. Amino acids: CASSETLGDGAFF.

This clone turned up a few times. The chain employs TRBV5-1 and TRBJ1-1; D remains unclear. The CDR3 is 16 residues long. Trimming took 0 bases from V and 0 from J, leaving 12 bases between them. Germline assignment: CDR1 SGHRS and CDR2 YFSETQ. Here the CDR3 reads CASSLDGKKMNTEAFF. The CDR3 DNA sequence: TGCGCCAGCAGCTTGGACGGGAAAAAGATGAACACTGAAGCTTTCTTT.

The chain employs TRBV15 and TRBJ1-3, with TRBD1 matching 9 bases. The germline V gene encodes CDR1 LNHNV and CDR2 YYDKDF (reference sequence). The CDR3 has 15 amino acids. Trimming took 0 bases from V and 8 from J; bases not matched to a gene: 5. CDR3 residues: CATSRDRTGEDTIYF. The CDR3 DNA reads TGTGCCACCAGCAGAGATCGGACAGGGGAGGACACCATATATTTT.

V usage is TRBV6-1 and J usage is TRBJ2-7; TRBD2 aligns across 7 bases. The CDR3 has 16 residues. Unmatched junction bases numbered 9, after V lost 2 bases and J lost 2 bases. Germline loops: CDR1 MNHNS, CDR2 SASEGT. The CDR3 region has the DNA TGTGCCAGCAGTGAACGGCGGGGGACTACAACCTACGAGCAGTACTTC. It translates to CASSERRGTTTYEQYF.

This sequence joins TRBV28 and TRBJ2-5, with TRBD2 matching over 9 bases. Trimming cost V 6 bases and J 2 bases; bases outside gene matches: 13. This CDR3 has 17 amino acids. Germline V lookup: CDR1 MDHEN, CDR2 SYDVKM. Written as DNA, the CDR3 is TGTGCCAGCAGCCCCGCAGCCCCTAGCGGGGCACAAGAGACCCAGTACTTC. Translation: CASSPAAPSGAQETQYF.

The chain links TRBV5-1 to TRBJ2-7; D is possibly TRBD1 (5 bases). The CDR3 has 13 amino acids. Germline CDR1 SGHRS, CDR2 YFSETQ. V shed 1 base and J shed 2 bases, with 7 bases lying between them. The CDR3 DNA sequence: TGCGCCAGCAGCTTGCAGGGTCCCTACGAGCAGTACTTC. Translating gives CASSLQGPYEQYF.

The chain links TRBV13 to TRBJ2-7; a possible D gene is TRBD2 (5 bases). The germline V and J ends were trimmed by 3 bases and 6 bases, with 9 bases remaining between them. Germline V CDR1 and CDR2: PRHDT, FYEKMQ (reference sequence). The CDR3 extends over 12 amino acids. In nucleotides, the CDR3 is TGTGCCAGCAGCTTCGACCGGGGCGAGCAGTACTTC. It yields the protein CASSFDRGEQYF.

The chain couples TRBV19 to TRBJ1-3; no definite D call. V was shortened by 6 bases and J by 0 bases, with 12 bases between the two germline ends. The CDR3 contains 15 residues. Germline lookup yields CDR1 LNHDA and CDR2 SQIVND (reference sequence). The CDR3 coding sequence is TGTGCCAGTAGCCCTCAGGCTTACTCTGGAAACACCATATATTTT. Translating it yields CASSPQAYSGNTIYF.

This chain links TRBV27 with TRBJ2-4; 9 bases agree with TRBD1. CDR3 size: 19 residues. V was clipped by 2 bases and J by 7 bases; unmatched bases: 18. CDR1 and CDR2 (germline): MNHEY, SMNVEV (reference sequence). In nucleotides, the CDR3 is TGTGCCAGCAGTTTAAATCCGGGACAGGGATCCATCAGGGGTAACATTCAGTACTTC. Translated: CASSLNPGQGSIRGNIQYF.

The CDR3 bases are TGTGCCTGGAGTGACCAGGGGGCGCCCCCGGGGGCTTTCTTT. Translating gives CAWSDQGAPPGAFF. The chain employs TRBV30 and TRBJ1-1; the match to TRBD1 covers 8 bases. The CDR3 has 14 residues. V shed 1 base, J shed 11 bases, and the junction held 12 bases outside the gene matches. Germline V CDR1 and CDR2: GTSNPN, SVGIG (reference sequence).

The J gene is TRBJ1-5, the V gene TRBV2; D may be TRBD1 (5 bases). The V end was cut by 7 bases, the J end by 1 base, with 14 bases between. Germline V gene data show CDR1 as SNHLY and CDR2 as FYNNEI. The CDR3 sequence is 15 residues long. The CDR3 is CASKSPGMSNQPQHF. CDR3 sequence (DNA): TGTGCCAGCAAGAGCCCAGGGATGAGCAATCAGCCCCAGCATTTT.

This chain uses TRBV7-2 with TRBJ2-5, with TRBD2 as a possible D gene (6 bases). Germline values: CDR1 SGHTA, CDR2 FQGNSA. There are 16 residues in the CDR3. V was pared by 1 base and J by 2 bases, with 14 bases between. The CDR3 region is CASSLGGLGGQETQYF. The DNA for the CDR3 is TGTGCCAGCAGCTTAGGGGGACTGGGTGGGCAAGAGACCCAGTACTTC.

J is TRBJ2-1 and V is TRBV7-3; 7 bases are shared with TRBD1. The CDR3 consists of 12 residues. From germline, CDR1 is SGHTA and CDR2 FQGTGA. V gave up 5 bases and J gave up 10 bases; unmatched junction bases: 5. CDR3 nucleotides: TGTGCCAGCAGCCAGTTAGGGGGCGAGCAGTTCTTC. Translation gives CASSQLGGEQFF.

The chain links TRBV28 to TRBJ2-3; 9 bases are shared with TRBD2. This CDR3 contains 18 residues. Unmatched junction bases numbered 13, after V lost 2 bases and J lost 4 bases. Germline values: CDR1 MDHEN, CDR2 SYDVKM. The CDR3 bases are TGTGCCAGCAGTTTAAGCGGCAATAGCGGGAGTCCGGCAGATACGCAGTATTTT. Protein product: CASSLSGNSGSPADTQYF.

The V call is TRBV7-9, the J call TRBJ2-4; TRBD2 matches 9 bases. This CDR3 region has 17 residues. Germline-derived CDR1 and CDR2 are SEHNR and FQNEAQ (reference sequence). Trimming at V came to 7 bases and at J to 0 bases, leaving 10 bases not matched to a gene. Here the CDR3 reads CASTPGGSGRAKNIQYF. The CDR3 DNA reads TGTGCCAGCACCCCCGGGGGTAGCGGGAGAGCCAAAAACATTCAGTACTTC.

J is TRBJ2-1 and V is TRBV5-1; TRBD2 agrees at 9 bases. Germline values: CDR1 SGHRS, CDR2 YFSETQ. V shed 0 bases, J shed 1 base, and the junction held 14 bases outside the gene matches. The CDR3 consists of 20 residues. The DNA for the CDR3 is TGCGCCAGCAGCTTGGTTCGGGGCGGGAGGGCCTTTATGTCCTACAATGAGCAGTTCTTC. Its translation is CASSLVRGGRAFMSYNEQFF.

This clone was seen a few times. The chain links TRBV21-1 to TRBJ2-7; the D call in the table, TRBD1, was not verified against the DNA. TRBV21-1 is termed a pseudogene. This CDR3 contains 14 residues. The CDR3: CARAPGQQSYEQYF. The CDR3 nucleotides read TGTGCCAGAGCACCGGGACAGCAGTCCTACGAGCAGTACTTC.

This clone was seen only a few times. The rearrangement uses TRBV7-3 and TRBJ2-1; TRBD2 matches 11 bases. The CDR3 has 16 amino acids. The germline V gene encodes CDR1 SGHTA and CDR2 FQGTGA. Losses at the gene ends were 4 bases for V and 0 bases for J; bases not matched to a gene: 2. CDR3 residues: CASSSGLAGSYNEQFF. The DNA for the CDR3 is TGTGCCAGCAGCTCCGGACTAGCGGGCTCCTACAATGAGCAGTTCTTC.

The CDR3 nucleotides are TGTGCCAGCAGCTCCTCCGGGACTAGCCGTAATGAGCAGTTCTTC. It translates to CASSSSGTSRNEQFF. This chain links TRBV5-4 with TRBJ2-1; 9 bases align to TRBD2. V shed 3 bases, J shed 7 bases, and the junction held 8 bases outside the gene matches. The CDR3 runs 15 residues. Germline loops: CDR1 SGHNT, CDR2 YYREEE (reference sequence). Full variable domain (outside the CDR3, taken from reference TRBV5-4 and TRBJ2-1): ETGVTQSPTHLIKTRGQQVTLRCSSQSGHNTVSWYQQALGQGPQFIFQYYREEENGRGNFPPRFSGLQFPNYSSELNVNALELDDSALYLCASSSSGTSRNEQFFGPGTRLTVL.

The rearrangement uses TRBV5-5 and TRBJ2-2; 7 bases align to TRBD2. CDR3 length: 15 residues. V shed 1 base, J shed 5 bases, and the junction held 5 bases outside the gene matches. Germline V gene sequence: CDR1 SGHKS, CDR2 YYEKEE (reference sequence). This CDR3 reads CASSLRLAGTGELFF. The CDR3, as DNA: TGTGCCAGCAGCTTGAGGTTAGCGGGTACCGGGGAGCTGTTTTTT.

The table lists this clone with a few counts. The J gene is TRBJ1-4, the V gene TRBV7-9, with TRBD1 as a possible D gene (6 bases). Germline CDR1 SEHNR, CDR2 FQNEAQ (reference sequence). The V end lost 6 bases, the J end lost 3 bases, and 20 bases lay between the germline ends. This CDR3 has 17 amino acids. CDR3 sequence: CASSLGGAGPANEKLFF. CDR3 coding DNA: TGTGCCAGCAGTCTCGGGGGGGCTGGGCCGGCTAATGAAAAACTGTTTTTT.

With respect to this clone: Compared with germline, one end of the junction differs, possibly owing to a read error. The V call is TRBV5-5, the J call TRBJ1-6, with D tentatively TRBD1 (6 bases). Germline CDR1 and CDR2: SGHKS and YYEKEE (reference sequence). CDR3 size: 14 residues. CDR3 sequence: CASRLGHYNSPLHF. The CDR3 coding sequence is TGTGCCAGCAGGTTGGGACATTATAATTCACCCCTCCACTTT.

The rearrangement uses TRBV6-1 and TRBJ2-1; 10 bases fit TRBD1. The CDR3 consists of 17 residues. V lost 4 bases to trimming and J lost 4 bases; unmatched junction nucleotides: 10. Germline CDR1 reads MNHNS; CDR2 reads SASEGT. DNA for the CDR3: TGTGCCAGCAGTGCCACAAATCCGGGACAGGGGTACAATGAGCAGTTCTTC. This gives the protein CASSATNPGQGYNEQFF.

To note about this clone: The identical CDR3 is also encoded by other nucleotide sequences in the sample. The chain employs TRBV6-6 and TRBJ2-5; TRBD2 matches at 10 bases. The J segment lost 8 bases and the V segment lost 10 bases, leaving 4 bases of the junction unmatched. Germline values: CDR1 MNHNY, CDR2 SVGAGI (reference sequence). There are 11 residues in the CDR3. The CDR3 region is CATLAGETQYF. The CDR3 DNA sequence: TGTGCCACCCTAGCGGGAGAAACCCAGTACTTC.

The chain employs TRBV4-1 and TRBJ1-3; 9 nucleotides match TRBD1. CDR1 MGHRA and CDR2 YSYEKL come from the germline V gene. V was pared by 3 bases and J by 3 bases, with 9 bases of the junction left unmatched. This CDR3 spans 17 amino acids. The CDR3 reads CASSQDWGTGYGNTIYF. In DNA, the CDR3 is TGCGCCAGCAGCCAGGACTGGGGGACAGGGTATGGAAACACCATATATTTT.

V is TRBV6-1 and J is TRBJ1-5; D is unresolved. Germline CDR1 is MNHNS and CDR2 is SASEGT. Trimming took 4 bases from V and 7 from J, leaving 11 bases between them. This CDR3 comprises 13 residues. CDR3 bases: TGTGCCAGCAGTGTCCGGGAGGAGCAGCCCCAGCATTTT. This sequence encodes CASSVREEQPQHF.

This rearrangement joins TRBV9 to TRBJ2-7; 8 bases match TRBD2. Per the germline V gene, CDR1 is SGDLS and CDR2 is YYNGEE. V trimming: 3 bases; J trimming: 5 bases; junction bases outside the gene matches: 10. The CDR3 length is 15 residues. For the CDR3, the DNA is TGTGCCAGCAGCGCGGGGGGGGATCGTTCGAACGAGCAGTACTTC. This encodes CASSAGGDRSNEQYF.

The DNA for the CDR3 is TGTGCCAGCAGCTTAGAAGGACTAGCGCGGAAAGAGACCCAGTACTTC. Translation: CASSLEGLARKETQYF. The V call is TRBV11-2, the J call TRBJ2-5; 9 bases align to TRBD2. Germline trimming cut 0 bases from V and 3 bases from J; bases unmatched to any gene: 5. CDR3 size: 16 residues. The germline CDR1 and CDR2 sequences are SGHAT and FQNNGV.